These 27 T cell receptor beta chains share one sample of origin, sequenced in a study of PD-1 blockade in mismatch repair-deficient tumors. Sequenced by immunoSEQ multiplex PCR; TCRdb stores in-frame clones only, minus some. The table lists about 100,000 clones, 82% of them singletons. The sample here was peripheral blood, taken approximately 35 weeks after starting pembrolizumab. These receptors were taken from an adult with mismatch repair-deficient cancer.

The J gene is TRBJ2-7, the V gene TRBV6-1; D is ambiguous. CDR1 and CDR2 from the germline V gene are MNHNS and SASEGT. This CDR3 has 14 residues. With 7 bases removed from V and 5 bases from J, the gap between germline ends came to 18 bases. This CDR3 reads CASNGYSERNEQYF. The CDR3 nucleotides are TGTGCCAGCAATGGCTACTCAGAAAGAAACGAGCAGTACTTC.

The chain links TRBV5-4 to TRBJ2-1; possible D gene TRBD2, 5 bases. Trimming removed 0 bases at V and 0 bases at J, with 10 bases between. The CDR3 has 16 amino acids. Germline CDR1 and CDR2: SGHNT and YYREEE (reference sequence). The CDR3 bases are TGTGCCAGCAGCTTGGTAGCGATCGGCTCCTACAATGAGCAGTTCTTC. It encodes CASSLVAIGSYNEQFF.

V and J are TRBV19 and TRBJ2-1, with 12 bases lining up with TRBD2. Germline CDR1 LNHDA, CDR2 SQIVND (reference sequence). The V segment lost 4 bases and the J segment 9 bases; nucleotides outside the gene matches: 1. The CDR3 consists of 13 residues. The CDR3 bases are TGTGCCAGTAGTACTAGCGGGAGGGTTGAGCAGTTCTTC. Its translation is CASSTSGRVEQFF.

This CDR3 reads CASSNSGHDTF. The CDR3 DNA reads as TGTGCCAGCAGCAATAGTGGACATGACACCTTC. The genes are TRBV7-9 and TRBJ1-2, with D maybe TRBD1 (5 bases). With 5 bases removed from V and 12 bases from J, the gap between germline ends came to 13 bases. The length of the CDR3 is 11 residues. The germline V gene encodes CDR1 SEHNR and CDR2 FQNEAQ (reference sequence).

The chain carries TRBV11-3 and TRBJ2-1; D gene unclear. Trimming shortened V by 5 bases and J by 8 bases, and 10 bases separated the two germline ends. Germline CDR1 and CDR2: SGHNT and YENEEA. This CDR3 comprises 12 residues. CDR3 sequence: CASSLIVDEQFF. CDR3 DNA: TGTGCCAGCAGCCTAATAGTGGATGAGCAGTTCTTC.

CDR3 region: CASSRTSGTIPSGQFF. In DNA form, the CDR3 reads TGCGCCAGCAGCAGGACTAGCGGGACAATCCCCTCTGGGCAGTTCTTC. The V call is TRBV4-3, the J call TRBJ2-1, with 12 bases lining up with TRBD2. The germline V gene encodes CDR1 LGHNA and CDR2 YSLEER. The V and J ends lost 5 bases and 12 bases, in that order; junction bases with no gene match: 14. The CDR3 has 16 residues.

Turning to this clone: Other DNA sequences in this specimen translate into the identical CDR3. The chain carries TRBV27 and TRBJ2-2; weak D call: TRBD1 (6 bases). The germline V gene has CDR1 MNHEY and CDR2 SMNVEV (reference sequence). Trimming removed 6 bases at V and 1 base at J, with 9 bases between. The CDR3 runs to 14 residues. The chain's CDR3 is CASRKGQNTGELFF. CDR3 in DNA: TGTGCCAGCAGGAAGGGACAGAACACCGGGGAGCTGTTTTTT.

The gene calls are TRBV5-5 and TRBJ2-7; no clear D. This CDR3 is 15 amino acids long. The V gene's germline CDR1 is SGHKS and CDR2 YYEKEE (reference sequence). The V gene lost 3 bases and the J gene lost 5 bases, with 18 bases spanning the gap. CDR3 nucleotides: TGTGCCAGCAGCTCCGTGGGGTTTGGGATCGACGAGCAGTACTTC. It is translated as CASSSVGFGIDEQYF.

The CDR3 is CASSTTGQGANQPQHF. In DNA form, the CDR3 reads TGTGCCAGCAGTACAACGGGACAGGGGGCCAATCAGCCCCAGCATTTT. The genes are TRBV27 and TRBJ1-5, with 12 bases that match TRBD1. The germline V gene encodes CDR1 MNHEY and CDR2 SMNVEV (reference sequence). V was clipped by 5 bases and J by 3 bases; unmatched bases: 5. The CDR3 has 16 amino acids.

The chain is built from TRBV4-2 and TRBJ2-2, with 10 bases aligning to TRBD2. The V segment lost 7 bases and the J segment 1 base; nucleotides outside the gene matches: 15. This CDR3 spans 19 amino acids. Per germline, CDR1 LGHNA and CDR2 YNFKEQ. CDR3 coding DNA: TGTGCCAGCACCAAGGGGGACCTAGCGGGAGTGAAGAACACCGGGGAGCTGTTTTTT. It is translated as CASTKGDLAGVKNTGELFF.

Comment on this clone: Different DNA sequences within this sample yield the same CDR3. This chain connects TRBV18 to TRBJ2-7, with TRBD1 matching 11 bases. This CDR3 is 14 amino acids long. Germline V gene data show CDR1 as KGHSH and CDR2 as LQKENI. V shed 3 bases, J shed 3 bases, and the junction held 1 base outside the gene matches. CDR3 sequence reads: CASSPGTGGYEQYF. The CDR3 coding sequence is TGTGCCAGCTCACCCGGGACAGGGGGCTACGAGCAGTACTTC.

The genes are TRBV7-6 and TRBJ2-5, with a possible D match to TRBD2 (7 bases). CDR3 length: 14 amino acids. Germline lookup yields CDR1 SGHVS and CDR2 FNYEAQ. Trimming took 1 base from V and 5 from J, leaving 11 bases between them. Written as DNA, the CDR3 is TGTGCCAGCAGCTTAGGGGGGGGCTCGGAGACCCAGTACTTC. Its protein is CASSLGGGSETQYF.

The V and J genes are TRBV27 and TRBJ2-1, with D unclear. CDR1 and CDR2 (germline): MNHEY, SMNVEV (reference sequence). Between the trimmed V and J ends, which lost 6 bases and 7 bases, there was a span of 10 bases. This CDR3 is 12 amino acids long. The chain's CDR3 is CASSRRRNEQFF. CDR3 nucleotide sequence: TGTGCCAGCAGCAGACGGCGGAATGAGCAGTTCTTC.

The chain combines TRBV19 with TRBJ2-3, with TRBD1 as a possible D gene (6 bases). Trimming stripped 6 bases from V and 0 bases from J, with 10 bases between. CDR3 length: 14 residues. CDR1 is LNHDA and CDR2 is SQIVND in the germline V gene (reference sequence). The CDR3 sequence is CASSTTGSTDTQYF. For the CDR3, the DNA is TGTGCCAGTAGCACTACAGGGAGCACAGATACGCAGTATTTT. Using reference TRBV19 and TRBJ2-3 for the parts outside the CDR3, the full variable domain is DGGITQSPKYLFRKEGQNVTLSCEQNLNHDAMYWYRQDPGQGLRLIYYSQIVNDFQKGDIAEGYSVSREKKESFPLTVTSAQKNPTAFYLCASSTTGSTDTQYFGPGTRLTVL.

The chain uses TRBV29-1 and TRBJ2-4; D may match TRBD1 or TRBD2 (5 bases each). The V gene's germline CDR1 is SQVTM and CDR2 ANQGSEA. The length of the CDR3 is 13 residues. V was shortened by 1 base and J by 8 bases, with 12 bases between the two germline ends. The CDR3 region has the DNA TGCAGCGTTGAAGCGGTGGGGGTGGACATTCAGTACTTC. Its protein is CSVEAVGVDIQYF.

The J gene is TRBJ2-7, the V gene TRBV2; the D is unclear. CDR3 length: 14 residues. The V gene's germline CDR1 is SNHLY and CDR2 FYNNEI. Trimming removed 2 bases at V and 6 bases at J, with 14 bases between. CDR3 sequence reads: CASSEMLHSAEQYF. DNA for the CDR3: TGTGCCAGCAGTGAAATGCTCCATTCGGCCGAGCAGTACTTC.

This chain links TRBV18 with TRBJ1-1; D perhaps matches TRBD1 (5 bases). This CDR3 spans 15 amino acids. The germline V gene has CDR1 KGHSH and CDR2 LQKENI. V lost 4 bases to trimming and J lost 3 bases, with 15 bases between them. CDR3 region: CASSLPGGLDTEAFF. CDR3 sequence (DNA): TGTGCCAGCTCACTTCCCGGGGGGTTGGACACTGAAGCTTTCTTT.

This sequence joins TRBV19 and TRBJ2-6; D is unclear. V was trimmed by 7 bases and J by 1 base, leaving 2 bases between them. Germline lookup yields CDR1 LNHDA and CDR2 SQIVND (reference sequence). The CDR3 has 12 amino acids. CDR3 sequence (DNA): TGTGCCAGTATTTCTGGGGCCAACGTCCTGACTTTC. The encoded protein is CASISGANVLTF.

The J gene is TRBJ1-2, the V gene TRBV15; the match to TRBD1 covers 8 bases. CDR1 LNHNV and CDR2 YYDKDF come from the germline V gene (reference sequence). Losses at the gene ends were 5 bases for V and 3 bases for J; bases not matched to a gene: 5. CDR3 length: 14 residues. The CDR3 region is CATSGRQGYYGYTF. Here the CDR3 DNA reads TGTGCCACCAGCGGGCGACAGGGGTACTATGGCTACACCTTC. Full variable domain (rest looked up from reference TRBV15 and TRBJ1-2): DAMVIQNPRYQVTQFGKPVTLSCSQTLNHNVMYWYQQKSSQAPKLLFHYYDKDFNNEADTPDNFQSRRPNTSFCFLDIRSPGLGDTAMYLCATSGRQGYYGYTFGSGTRLTVV.

This clone has only one observation. The chain carries TRBV5-1 and TRBJ2-7; 10 nucleotides line up with TRBD2. The V gene end was trimmed by 0 bases and the J gene end by 2 bases; junction bases not matched to a gene: 11. The CDR3 runs to 18 residues. Germline values: CDR1 SGHRS, CDR2 YFSETQ. In DNA, the CDR3 is TGCGCCAGCAGCTTGGCCAGTGCTAGCGGGGGAAATGCCTACGAGCAGTACTTC. Its protein product is CASSLASASGGNAYEQYF.

In its sample, this clone was seen a few times. In the same sample, other DNA sequences code for this CDR3. V is TRBV27 and J is TRBJ2-2, with D hard to call. The germline gives CDR1 MNHEY, CDR2 SMNVEV (reference sequence). Trimming took off 0 bases at V and 5 bases at J, with 7 bases between the two ends. CDR3 length: 14 amino acids. In DNA form, the CDR3 reads TGTGCCAGCAGTTTATCGGGTCTTACCGGGGAGCTGTTTTTT. Its protein is CASSLSGLTGELFF.

This chain links TRBV21-1 with TRBJ2-7; the table calls TRBD1, which could not be checked here. TRBV21-1 is a pseudogene. The CDR3 is 15 residues long. The DNA for the CDR3 is TGTGCCAGCAGACACAGGGGGCAACCCTCGGGGGAGCAGTACTTC. Its translation is CASRHRGQPSGEQYF.

V and J are TRBV5-1 and TRBJ1-4; D remains unclear. Trimming removed 4 bases from V and 0 bases from J, with 13 bases in between. The CDR3 has 16 amino acids. Germline V gene sequence: CDR1 SGHRS, CDR2 YFSETQ. In DNA, the CDR3 is TGCGCCAGCAGCCCGGGCCCTGGGCCAACTAATGAAAAACTGTTTTTT. Amino acids: CASSPGPGPTNEKLFF. The variable domain in full, with the rest retrieved from reference TRBV5-1 and TRBJ1-4, is KAGVTQTPRYLIKTRGQQVTLSCSPISGHRSVSWYQQTPGQGLQFLFEYFSETQRNKGNFPGRFSGRQFSNSRSEMNVSTLELGDSALYLCASSPGPGPTNEKLFFGSGTQLSVL.

This chain uses TRBV27 with TRBJ1-2; TRBD1 agrees at 9 bases. With 5 bases clipped from V and 6 bases from J, the junction kept 7 bases outside the gene matches. Germline values: CDR1 MNHEY, CDR2 SMNVEV (reference sequence). This CDR3 region has 14 residues. The CDR3 protein is CASSPGTGRHGYTF. In nucleotides, the CDR3 is TGTGCCAGCAGTCCCGGGACAGGGCGGCATGGCTACACCTTC.

The genes are TRBV18 and TRBJ1-3, with 7 bases that match TRBD1. The germline gives CDR1 KGHSH, CDR2 LQKENI. This CDR3 region has 14 residues. V lost 4 bases and J lost 5; bases outside the gene matches: 5. The CDR3 coding sequence is TGTGCCAGCTCACAACAGGGGCTGCGAAACACCATATATTTT. Protein sequence: CASSQQGLRNTIYF.

The CDR3 reads CASSVGIVGAETQYF. DNA of the CDR3: TGTGCCAGCAGCGTAGGAATAGTGGGAGCGGAGACCCAGTACTTC. The chain links TRBV9 to TRBJ2-5; the D gene is possibly TRBD2 (5 bases). V was clipped by 0 bases and J by 5 bases, with 14 bases between them. The CDR3 is made up of 15 amino acids. Looked up from germline, CDR1 is SGDLS and CDR2 is YYNGEE.

The chain has TRBV9 and TRBJ2-5, with 9 bases identical to TRBD1. The CDR3 extends over 15 amino acids. Germline V gives CDR1 SGDLS, CDR2 YYNGEE. With 3 bases clipped from V and 3 bases from J, the junction kept 6 bases outside the gene matches. CDR3 sequence: CASSASWTGEETQYF. CDR3 DNA sequence: TGTGCCAGCAGCGCGTCTTGGACAGGGGAAGAGACCCAGTACTTC.